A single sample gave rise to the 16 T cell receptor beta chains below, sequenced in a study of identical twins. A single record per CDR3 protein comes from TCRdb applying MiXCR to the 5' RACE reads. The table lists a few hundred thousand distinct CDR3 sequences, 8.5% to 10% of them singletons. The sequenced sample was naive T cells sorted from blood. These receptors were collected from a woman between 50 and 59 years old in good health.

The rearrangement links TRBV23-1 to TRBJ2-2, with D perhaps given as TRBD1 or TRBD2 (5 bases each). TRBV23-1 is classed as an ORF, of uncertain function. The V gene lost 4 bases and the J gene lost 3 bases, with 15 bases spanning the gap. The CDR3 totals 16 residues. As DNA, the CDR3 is TGCGCCAGCAGTCGGGGCGGATCGGGATACACCGGGGAGCTGTTTTTT. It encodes CASSRGGSGYTGELFF.

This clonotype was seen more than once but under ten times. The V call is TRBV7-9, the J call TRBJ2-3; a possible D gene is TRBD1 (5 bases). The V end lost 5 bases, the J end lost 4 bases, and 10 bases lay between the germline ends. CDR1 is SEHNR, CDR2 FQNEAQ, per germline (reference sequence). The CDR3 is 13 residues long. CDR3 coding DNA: TGTGCCAGCAGCCTAGTAGGGGCAGATACGCAGTATTTT. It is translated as CASSLVGADTQYF.

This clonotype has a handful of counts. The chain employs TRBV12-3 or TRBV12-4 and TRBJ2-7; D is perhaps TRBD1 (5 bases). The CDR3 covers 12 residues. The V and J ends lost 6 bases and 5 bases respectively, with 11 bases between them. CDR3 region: CASSPGQDEQYF. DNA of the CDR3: TGTGCCAGCAGCCCAGGGCAAGACGAGCAGTACTTC.

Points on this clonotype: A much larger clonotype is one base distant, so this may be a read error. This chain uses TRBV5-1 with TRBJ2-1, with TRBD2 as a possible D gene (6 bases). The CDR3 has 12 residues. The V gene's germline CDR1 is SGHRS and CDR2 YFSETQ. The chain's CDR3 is CTSSAGYNEQFF. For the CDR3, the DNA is TGCACCAGCAGCGCGGGATACAATGAGCAGTTCTTC.

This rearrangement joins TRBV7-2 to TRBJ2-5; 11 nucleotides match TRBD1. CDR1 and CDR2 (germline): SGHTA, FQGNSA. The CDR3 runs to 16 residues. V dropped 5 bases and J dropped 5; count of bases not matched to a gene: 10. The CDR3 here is CASSKRAGQGDETQYF. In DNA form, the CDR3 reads TGTGCCAGCAGCAAACGGGCGGGACAGGGGGACGAGACCCAGTACTTC.

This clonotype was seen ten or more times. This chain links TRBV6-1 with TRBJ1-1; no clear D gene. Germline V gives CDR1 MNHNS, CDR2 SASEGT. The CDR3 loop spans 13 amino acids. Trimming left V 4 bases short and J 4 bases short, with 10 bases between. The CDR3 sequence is CASSGIQSTEAFF. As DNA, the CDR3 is TGTGCCAGCAGTGGAATACAGAGCACTGAAGCTTTCTTT.

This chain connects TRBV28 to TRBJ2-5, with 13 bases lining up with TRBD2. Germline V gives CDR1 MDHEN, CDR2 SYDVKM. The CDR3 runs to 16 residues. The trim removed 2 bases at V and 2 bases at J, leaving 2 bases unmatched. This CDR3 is CASSLGTSGTQETQYF. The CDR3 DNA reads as TGTGCCAGCAGTTTAGGGACTAGCGGGACTCAAGAGACCCAGTACTTC.

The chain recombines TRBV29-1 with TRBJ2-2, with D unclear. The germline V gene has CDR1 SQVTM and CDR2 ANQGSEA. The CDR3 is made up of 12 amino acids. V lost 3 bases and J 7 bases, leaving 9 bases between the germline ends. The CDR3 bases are TGCAGCGTTGAGCCCCACAACGGGGAGCTGTTTTTT. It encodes CSVEPHNGELFF.

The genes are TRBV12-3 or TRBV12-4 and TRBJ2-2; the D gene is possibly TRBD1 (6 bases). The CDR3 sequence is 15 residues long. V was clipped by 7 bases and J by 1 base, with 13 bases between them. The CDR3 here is CASIRTGMNTGELFF. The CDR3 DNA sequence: TGTGCCAGCATACGAACAGGGATGAACACCGGGGAGCTGTTTTTT.

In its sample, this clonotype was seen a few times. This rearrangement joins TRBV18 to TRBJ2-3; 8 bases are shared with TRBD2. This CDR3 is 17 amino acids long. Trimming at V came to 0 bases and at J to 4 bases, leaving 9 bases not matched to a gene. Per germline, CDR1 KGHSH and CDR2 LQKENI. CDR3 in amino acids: CASSPPNRGRLSDTQYF. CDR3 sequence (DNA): TGTGCCAGCTCACCACCGAATCGCGGGAGGCTCTCAGATACGCAGTATTTT.

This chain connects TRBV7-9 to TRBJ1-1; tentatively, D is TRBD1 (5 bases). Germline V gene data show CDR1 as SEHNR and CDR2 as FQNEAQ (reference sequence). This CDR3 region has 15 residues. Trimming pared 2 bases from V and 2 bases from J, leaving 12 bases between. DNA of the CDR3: TGTGCCAGCAGCTTACGGCGGGGGGAAAACACTGAAGCTTTCTTT. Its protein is CASSLRRGENTEAFF.

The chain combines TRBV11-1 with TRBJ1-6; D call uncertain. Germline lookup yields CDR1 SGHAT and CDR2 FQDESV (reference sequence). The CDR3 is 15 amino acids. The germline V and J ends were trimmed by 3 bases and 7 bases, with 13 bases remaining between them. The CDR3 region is CASSFHGLENSPLHF. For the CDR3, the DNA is TGTGCCAGCAGCTTTCACGGGCTGGAGAATTCACCCCTCCACTTT.

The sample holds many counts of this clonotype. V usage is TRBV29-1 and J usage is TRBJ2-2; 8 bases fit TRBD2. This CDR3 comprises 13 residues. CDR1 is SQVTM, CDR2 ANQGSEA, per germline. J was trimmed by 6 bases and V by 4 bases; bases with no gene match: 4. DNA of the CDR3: TGCAGCGTTGCGGGAGGGCCATCCGGGGAGCTGTTTTTT. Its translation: CSVAGGPSGELFF.

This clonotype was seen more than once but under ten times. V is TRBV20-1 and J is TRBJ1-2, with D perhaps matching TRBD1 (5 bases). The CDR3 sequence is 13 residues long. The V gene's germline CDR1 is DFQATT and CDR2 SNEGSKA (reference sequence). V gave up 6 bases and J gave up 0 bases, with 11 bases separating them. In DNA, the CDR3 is TGCAGTGCACCGGGACCAGCTAACTATGGCTACACCTTC. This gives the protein CSAPGPANYGYTF.

The CDR3 nucleotides are TGTGCCAGCAGCTTGGGGGACATACCAGATCATACGCAGTATTTT. Translated, it gives CASSLGDIPDHTQYF. V usage is TRBV5-5 and J usage is TRBJ2-3; D may be TRBD1 (6 bases). The germline V and J ends were trimmed by 0 bases and 7 bases, with 15 bases remaining between them. CDR3 length equals 15 residues. The germline V gene encodes CDR1 SGHKS and CDR2 YYEKEE (reference sequence).

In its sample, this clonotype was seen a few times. The chain's CDR3 is CASSAGTTEAFF. CDR3 DNA: TGTGCCAGCAGCGCAGGGACAACTGAAGCTTTCTTT. The rearrangement joins TRBV7-9 to TRBJ1-1, with D tentatively TRBD1 (6 bases). The V end lost 5 bases, the J end lost 5 bases, and 9 bases lay between the germline ends. The germline V gene encodes CDR1 SEHNR and CDR2 FQNEAQ (reference sequence). The CDR3 is 12 residues long.